Below, 10 T cell receptor beta chains from the same sample are listed, as sequenced in a study of shared clonotypes between healthy human individuals (dated by TCRdb to the early 2020s). Preparation of the library involved the immunoSEQ multiplex PCR assay. Imported from immuneACCESS, the table was reduced by TCRdb to in-frame sequences with V and J called. These copies leave out some clones; in studies compared against another copy, an unresolved V gene accounts for under half, and the cause of the remainder is not known. The sample table contains over 950,000 clones; only one count was recorded for 77% of them. Together, the top ten hold about 0.89% of the sample. Sample: memory CD4+ T cells from PBMCs. The cell subset or site label for this specimen denotes: CD45RA-negative fraction. The receptors come from a man between 18 and 35 years old in good health. Some clones in this sample may be carry-over from other donors' samples.

The chain links TRBV27 to TRBJ1-2; D uncertain. V gave up 1 base and J gave up 0 bases, with 6 bases separating them. This CDR3 spans 14 amino acids. Germline V gene sequence: CDR1 MNHEY, CDR2 SMNVEV (reference sequence). The DNA for the CDR3 is TGTGCCAGCAGTTTATGGAGTTCTAACTATGGCTACACCTTC. Translated, it gives CASSLWSSNYGYTF.

The chain recombines TRBV30 with TRBJ1-3; D is unclear. Trimming pared 7 bases from V and 0 bases from J, leaving 16 bases between. The germline V gene has CDR1 GTSNPN and CDR2 SVGIG (reference sequence). The CDR3 contains 15 residues. CDR3 amino acids: CASDATRLSGNTIYF. The CDR3 DNA sequence: TGTGCCTCCGACGCGACTAGACTCTCTGGAAACACCATATATTTT.

The chain joins TRBV5-4 to TRBJ2-5, with D maybe TRBD2 (7 bases). The CDR3 covers 14 residues. Germline CDR1 reads SGHNT; CDR2 reads YYREEE (reference sequence). With 4 bases removed from V and 4 bases from J, the gap between germline ends came to 14 bases. The CDR3 DNA sequence: TGTGCCAGCAGCACCCCAGGGGAGGGAGAGACCCAGTACTTC. Translated, it gives CASSTPGEGETQYF.

In this sample, this clone turned up many times. The chain carries TRBV27 and TRBJ2-7; a possible D gene is TRBD1 (5 bases). The CDR3 length is 14 residues. Germline CDR1 reads MNHEY; CDR2 reads SMNVEV (reference sequence). V lost 3 bases and J 0 bases, leaving 9 bases between the germline ends. The CDR3 DNA reads TGTGCCAGCAGTTTGACAGTCCTCTCCTACGAGCAGTACTTC. Translation gives CASSLTVLSYEQYF.

The chain couples TRBV7-9 to TRBJ1-1, with 8 nucleotides matching TRBD1. This CDR3 spans 14 amino acids. Germline lookup yields CDR1 SEHNR and CDR2 FQNEAQ (reference sequence). With V trimmed by 5 bases and J by 2 bases, 4 bases remained unmatched. The CDR3 nucleotides read TGTGCCAGCAGCCCAGGACAGGGAAACACTGAAGCTTTCTTT. It yields the protein CASSPGQGNTEAFF.

This clone was seen once. Other DNA sequences from this sample encode an identical CDR3 as well. This chain joins TRBV5-1 and TRBJ2-7; D is possibly TRBD1 or TRBD2 (5 bases each). Trimming shortened V by 3 bases and J by 2 bases, and 15 bases separated the two germline ends. Germline CDR1 and CDR2: SGHRS and YFSETQ. CDR3 size: 15 residues. CDR3 protein: CASSSGTAHAYEQYF. The CDR3 DNA is TGCGCCAGCAGCTCAGGGACGGCCCACGCCTACGAGCAGTACTTC.

The rearrangement joins TRBV9 to TRBJ2-7, with D perhaps TRBD1 or TRBD2 (6 bases each). V lost 0 bases and J 6 bases, leaving 22 bases between the germline ends. Looked up from germline, CDR1 is SGDLS and CDR2 is YYNGEE. The CDR3 contains 17 residues. The CDR3 loop reads CASSVGPWVQGGSEQYF. As DNA, the CDR3 is TGTGCCAGCAGCGTAGGCCCGTGGGTACAGGGAGGCTCCGAGCAGTACTTC.

With regard to this clone: A far larger clone is a single base away, which makes a read error likely. Other DNA variants within this sample encode the same CDR3. CDR3 loop: CASSELDFSGANVLTF. DNA of the CDR3: TGCGCCAGCAGTGAATTGGACTTCTCTGGGGCCAACGTCCTGACTTTC. The chain is built from TRBV6-1 and TRBJ2-6; tentatively, D is TRBD2 (5 bases). The CDR3 totals 16 residues. The germline CDR1 and CDR2 sequences are MNHNS and SASEGT.

The chain couples TRBV7-9 to TRBJ2-7, with 7 nucleotides matching TRBD1. This CDR3 is 16 amino acids long. Losses at the gene ends were 6 bases for V and 2 bases for J; bases not matched to a gene: 13. The germline V gene has CDR1 SEHNR and CDR2 FQNEAQ (reference sequence). CDR3 coding DNA: TGTGCCAGCAGTAGTGACGGGACAGAATATACCTACGAGCAGTACTTC. It encodes CASSSDGTEYTYEQYF.

The V call is TRBV7-2, the J call TRBJ2-5; tentative D call: TRBD2 (7 bases). Trimming removed 4 bases from V and 2 bases from J, with 11 bases in between. The CDR3 extends over 14 amino acids. CDR1 and CDR2 from the germline V gene are SGHTA and FQGNSA. In DNA, the CDR3 is TGTGCCAGCAGCTGGGGGGGCCAACAAGAGACCCAGTACTTC. This sequence encodes CASSWGGQQETQYF.